This T cell receptor (beta chain) was recorded in a study of T cell repertoires in cytomegalovirus infection (dated by TCRdb to the late 2010s). Turning to the overall study: Donor HLA type was relevant to the analysis, as public TCR beta signatures indicated carriage of CMV infection together with the matching HLA type.

The junction shows trimming of 2 bases on V and 3 bases on J, plus 11 bases between the germline ends. The CDR3 holds 14 amino acids from the cysteine to the phenylalanine. Just CDR3 DNA is preserved here, 42 bases in frame from base 1. Based on the germline V gene, the CDR1 and CDR2 sequences are MNHEY and SVGAGI. The sequencer was an Illumina HiSeq 1500. The public reads were reprocessed in TCRdb via fastp at Q25 and MiXCR, keeping in-frame beta chains. Rows matching on CDR3 protein sequence are summarized as one entry with the most common DNA and genes. The sample contains 200,000 to 300,000 distinct CDR3 sequences, roughly 9% of them found a single time. The biggest ten clones account for approximately 15% of the sample. General study outcomes and caveats: The ex vivo response was dominated by HLA-C-restricted CMV-specific TCR beta clonotypes, which also provided the single most frequent clonotype in two of eight donors. Cumulative frequency of public TCR beta family members discriminated carriers of CMV infection plus the relevant HLA type in this cohort and an independent approximately 370-donor cohort.

This clonotype was observed at least ten times. Its target antigen remains unknown. Base-call qualities are not available, and no considerably larger clone is one nucleotide away. Sequenced input: PBMCs. The chain links TRBV6-5 with TRBJ2-7, with the D gene not confidently named. The sequence came from a human donor in good health (CMV status not recorded). Some clones in this sample may be carry-over from other donors' samples. The nucleotides are TGTGCCAGCAGTTACGCGGCTGCAAGCTACGAGCAGTACTTC. It is translated as CASSYAAASYEQYF.